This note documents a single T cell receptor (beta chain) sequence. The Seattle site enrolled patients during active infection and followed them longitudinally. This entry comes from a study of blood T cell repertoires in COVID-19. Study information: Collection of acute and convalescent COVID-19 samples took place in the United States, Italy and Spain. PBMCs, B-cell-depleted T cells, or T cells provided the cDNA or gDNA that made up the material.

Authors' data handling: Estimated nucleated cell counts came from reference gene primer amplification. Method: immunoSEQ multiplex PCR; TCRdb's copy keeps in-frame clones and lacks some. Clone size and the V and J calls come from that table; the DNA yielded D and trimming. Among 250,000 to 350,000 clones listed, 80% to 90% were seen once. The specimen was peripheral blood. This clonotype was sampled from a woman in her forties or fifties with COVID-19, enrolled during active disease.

In nucleotides, the CDR3 is TGTGCCAGTTCCCTCTCCTGGGGAGCTGAAGATACGCAGTATTTT. It is translated as CASSLSWGAEDTQYF. This chain uses TRBV6-5 with TRBJ2-3, with D perhaps TRBD2 (5 bases). Germline V lookup: CDR1 MNHEY, CDR2 SVGAGI. V dropped 9 bases and J dropped 5 bases, with 21 bases sitting between them. The CDR3 is 15 residues long.